These T cell receptor beta chains were read from a single sample in a study of cytotoxic CD8 clonotypes in ibrutinib-treated CLL. TCRdb keeps only in-frame clones here, not all; method: immunoSEQ multiplex PCR. Among approximately 330,000 clones, roughly 80% were seen once, and the ten largest hold roughly 6.3%. The starting material was PBMCs, obtained before ibrutinib treatment. All receptors derive from a human donor with chronic lymphocytic leukemia. The CDR3 runs from the conserved cysteine through the conserved F or W. Each record gives: clone size, D gene, V gene, J gene, CDR3 DNA, CDR3 protein. A D gene is named only where the DNA matches it firmly. Only some rows state a clone size, as once, few, many or a class for expanded clones.

>few|.|TRBV7-2|TRBJ1-4
TGTGCCAGCAGCTTAGGGCAGATTCGGGAAAAACTGTTTTTT
CASSLGQIREKLFF
>.|.|TRBV2|TRBJ1-2
TGTGCCAGCAGTATAGAGCTCTATGGCTACACCTTC
CASSIELYGYTF
>few|.|TRBV27|TRBJ1-3
TGTGCCAGCAGTTTACCCCCCTGCGTGCAGCACTCTGGAAACACCATATATTTT
CASSLPPCVQHSGNTIYF
>.|TRBD1|TRBV28|TRBJ1-3
TGTGCCAGCAGTCCTCCATCGGCCGGGACAGGACTAAGCACCATATATTTT
CASSPPSAGTGLSTIYF
>once|.|TRBV2|TRBJ2-7
TGTGCCAGCAGTGTTGGGACCTCCTACGAGCAGTACTTC
CASSVGTSYEQYF
>.|.|TRBV9|TRBJ2-1
TGTGCCAGCAGCGTTTTAGCGGACTCCTACAATGAGCAGTTCTTC
CASSVLADSYNEQFF
>.|.|TRBV4-3|TRBJ2-2
TGCGCCAGCAGAAACATCTTCAGAGGGCGGGACAACCGCACCGGGGAGCTGTTTTTT
CASRNIFRGRDNRTGELFF
>.|.|TRBV29-1|TRBJ2-1
TGCAGCGCCCGCCGGGGGAAAGGGAATGAGCAGTTCTTC
CSARRGKGNEQFF
>.|TRBD2|TRBV27|TRBJ2-2
TGTGCCAGCAGTTTACGACTAGCGGGGAACACCGGGGAGCTGTTTTTT
CASSLRLAGNTGELFF
>.|.|TRBV6-1|TRBJ2-7
TGTGCCAGCAGTGAACGTCGGGCCTCCTACGAGCAGTACTTC
CASSERRASYEQYF
>.|.|TRBV5-1|TRBJ1-5
TGCGCCAGCAGCTTAGCGGGGAGCAATCAGCCCCAGCATTTT
CASSLAGSNQPQHF
>.|TRBD2|TRBV19|TRBJ2-7
TGTGCCAGTAGTATAAGACTAGCGGGAGTACTCGACGAGCAGTACTTC
CASSIRLAGVLDEQYF
>.|TRBD2|TRBV14|TRBJ2-3
TGTGCCAGCAGCCAAGGAAAGCTAGCGGGAGTCACAGATACGCAGTATTTT
CASSQGKLAGVTDTQYF
>.|.|TRBV9|TRBJ2-1
TGTGCCAGCAGCCAGCCGAGCCAAAGCGGGCGCCCCTACAATGAGCAGTTCTTC
CASSQPSQSGRPYNEQFF
>.|TRBD2|TRBV27|TRBJ2-7
TGTGCCAGCAGTCCCGACGGGGGGTACGAGCAGTACTTC
CASSPDGGYEQYF
>.|.|TRBV7-2|TRBJ1-1
TGTGCCAGCAGCTTAAGGGCAGGGAACCTTGAAGCTTTCTTT
CASSLRAGNLEAFF
>.|.|TRBV11-2|TRBJ2-7
TGTGCCAGCAGCGGAGAGGGGGAGCACTTC
CASSGEGEHF
>.|TRBD2|TRBV29-1|TRBJ2-1
TGCAGCGTTGAGGTCCGGGGAGCGGGGTCCTACAATGAGCAGTTCTTC
CSVEVRGAGSYNEQFF
>once|.|TRBV28|TRBJ2-5
TGTGCCAGCAGTTACAGGGAGGGTCCAGAGACCCAGTACTTC
CASSYREGPETQYF
>.|.|TRBV30|TRBJ2-2
TGTGCCTGGAGCGGGGCTGAGAACACCGGGGAGCTGTTTTTT
CAWSGAENTGELFF
>.|.|TRBV20-1|TRBJ2-7
TGCAGTGCTAGACATACCTACGAGCAGTACTTC
CSARHTYEQYF
>.|.|TRBV7-8|TRBJ1-2
TGTGCCAGCAGCTTAGAAACTGAGACGCCGGGCGGCTACACCTTC
CASSLETETPGGYTF
>.|TRBD2|TRBV7-9|TRBJ2-3
TGTGCCAGCAGCAGTAGCGGGAGGGAAACAGATACGCAGTATTTT
CASSSSGRETDTQYF
>few|TRBD1|TRBV2|TRBJ1-2
TGTGCCAGCACGGGTACGGGACAGGGGTCTGGCTACACCTTC
CASTGTGQGSGYTF
>.|.|TRBV2|TRBJ1-1
TGTGCCAGCAGTGGGGGGGTCATGAACACTGAAGCTTTCTTT
CASSGGVMNTEAFF
>.|.|TRBV4-3|TRBJ1-2
TGCGCCAGCAGCCTGGGCAGGGGCGTTGGCTACACCTTC
CASSLGRGVGYTF
>.|.|TRBV25-1|TRBJ1-1
TGTGCCAGCAGTGAAGGGACTAGGGCTTTCTTT
CASSEGTRAFF
>.|.|TRBV7-3|TRBJ2-7
TGTGCCAGCAGCTTAGAGGATTCCGGGAAGCAGTACTTC
CASSLEDSGKQYF
>once|.|TRBV30|TRBJ2-1
TGTGCCTGGACGACATTGCACCCCTACAATGAGCAGTTCTTC
CAWTTLHPYNEQFF
>few|.|TRBV5-6|TRBJ1-1
TGTGCCAGCAGCTCGGGACATTGGAACACTGAAGCTTTCTTT
CASSSGHWNTEAFF
>.|.|TRBV27|TRBJ2-7
TGTGCCAGCAGTTTATCGATTCCCCACTACGAGCAGTACTTC
CASSLSIPHYEQYF
>.|.|TRBV29-1|TRBJ2-3
TGCAGCGAAGTCTCAGGGTCTTCGCAGTATTTT
CSEVSGSSQYF
>once|.|TRBV28|TRBJ2-5
TGTGCCAGCAACCTAATAGGGGTAACCGAAGAGACCCAGTACTTC
CASNLIGVTEETQYF
>few|.|TRBV18|TRBJ1-4
TGTGCCAGCTCACCATCGGGGGGTGCTAATGAAAAACTGTTTTTT
CASSPSGGANEKLFF
>.|TRBD2|TRBV5-1|TRBJ2-3
TGCGCCAGCAGCTTGGGGGACTACCCTAGCACAGATACGCAGTATTTT
CASSLGDYPSTDTQYF
>few|.|TRBV20-1|TRBJ1-2
TGCGGATGGACTCGCGGCTACACCTTC
CGWTRGYTF
>few|TRBD2|TRBV7-2|TRBJ2-7
TGTGCCAGCAGCTCGCGGGGGACGTCCTACGAGCAGTACTTC
CASSSRGTSYEQYF
>.|.|TRBV27|TRBJ2-7
TGTGCCAGCAGTTCAACAGGGTACTCCTACGAGCAGTACTTC
CASSSTGYSYEQYF
>.|TRBD1|TRBV2|TRBJ2-7
TGTGCCAGCAGTGTGGGACAGACCTACGAGCAGTACTTC
CASSVGQTYEQYF
>.|TRBD2|TRBV7-9|TRBJ2-1
TGTGCCAGCAGCTCGTGGACTAGCGGGACTAATGAGCAGTTCTTC
CASSSWTSGTNEQFF
>.|.|TRBV15|TRBJ1-1
TGTGCCACCAGCAGATGGACGGTTGCTTCCACTGAAGCTTTCTTT
CATSRWTVASTEAFF
>.|.|TRBV19|TRBJ2-4
TGTGCCAGTAGTCCCAGTGGGGGCATTCAGTACTTC
CASSPSGGIQYF
>.|TRBD2|TRBV2|TRBJ2-1
TGTGCCAGCAGAACTAGCGGATCCTCCTACAATGAGCAGTTCTTC
CASRTSGSSYNEQFF
>.|TRBD1|TRBV9|TRBJ2-7
TGTGCCAGCAGCGTGACAGGGGGCACTGACGAGCAGTACTTC
CASSVTGGTDEQYF
>.|TRBD2|TRBV11-1|TRBJ2-1
TGTGCCAGCAGCTCCGACCGGACTAGCGAATCCTACAATGAGCAGTTCTTC
CASSSDRTSESYNEQFF
>.|.|TRBV28|TRBJ2-2
TGTGCCAGCAGTCCCAGGGGTCGTCCGTCCACCGGGGAGCTGTTTTTT
CASSPRGRPSTGELFF
>.|TRBD2|TRBV4-3|TRBJ2-7
TGCGCCAGCAGCCTTGGACTAGCGGGGCCCTACGAGCAGTACTTC
CASSLGLAGPYEQYF
>.|TRBD1|TRBV28|TRBJ1-2
TGTGCCAGCAAGGGTCAGGGGGCGCGTGGCTACACCTTC
CASKGQGARGYTF
>.|.|TRBV6-5|TRBJ2-4
TGTGCCAGCAGTTATTGTGGCAGGTACAAAAACATTCAGTACTTC
CASSYCGRYKNIQYF